The clone carrying this T cell receptor beta chain showed up just a few times. What it binds is not known. The PCR was carried out with 60 Vbeta primers and 13 Jbeta primers. The data were produced by immunoSEQ multiplex PCR, yet TCRdb's version contains in-frame clones alone and is incomplete. The data show around 97,000 clones, roughly 9.4% seen once. This entry is derived from a study of cytomegalovirus exposure and HLA in healthy donors. Findings and limits, study-wide: Information on immune exposure was restricted to one variable (CMV serostatus). HLA alleles were associated with 15,000 to 20,000 TCR beta sequences in a later analysis at 0.05 false discovery rate. One cluster of highly shared sequence variants probably arose as a sequencing artifact.

Sequenced input: PBMCs. This clonotype was obtained from a man aged 50 to 59 in good health and CMV-seropositive.

CDR3 nucleotide sequence: TGTGCCAGCAGCCTAGGACAGGGGACCTATGGCTACACCTTC. Its protein product is CASSLGQGTYGYTF. J is TRBJ1-2 and V is TRBV7-2; 9 bases match TRBD1. V dropped 5 bases and J dropped 4; count of bases not matched to a gene: 5. This CDR3 spans 14 amino acids. Germline V gene sequence: CDR1 SGHTA, CDR2 FQGNSA.